Presented here are 15 T cell receptor beta chains from one specimen sequenced in a study of T-cell reconstitution after alpha-beta-depleted transplantation in children. Unique molecular identifiers were incorporated into the prepared TCRbeta library. TCRdb reprocessed the PCR reads with MiXCR, giving one entry per CDR3 protein. The repertoire includes hundreds of thousands of distinct CDR3 sequences, roughly 15% of them detected once, and approximately 1.1% sits in the top ten. The material was PBMCs from the stem cell graft donor, obtained from the stem cell graft. These receptors were obtained from a human donor who donated a stem cell graft to a child with acute myeloid leukemia.

The chain uses TRBV9 and TRBJ2-1, with D perhaps TRBD2 (7 bases). There are 15 residues in the CDR3. Trimming cost V 0 bases and J 8 bases, with 15 bases left between them. CDR1 and CDR2 from the germline V gene are SGDLS and YYNGEE. The CDR3 coding sequence is TGTGCCAGCAGCGTAGTGCCCCGGGGGGCCGATGAGCAGTTCTTC. The encoded protein is CASSVVPRGADEQFF.

The V call is TRBV6-1, the J call TRBJ2-7, with D perhaps matching TRBD1 (6 bases). Looked up from germline, CDR1 is MNHNS and CDR2 is SASEGT. V lost 2 bases and J 3 bases, leaving 8 bases between the germline ends. The CDR3 contains 13 residues. CDR3 loop: CASSEQGHYEQYF. The CDR3 DNA reads TGTGCCAGCAGTGAACAGGGACACTACGAGCAGTACTTC.

This clonotype was counted only a few times. This chain connects TRBV15 to TRBJ2-3, with D maybe TRBD2 (6 bases). Germline V lookup: CDR1 LNHNV, CDR2 YYDKDF (reference sequence). With 3 bases removed from V and 4 bases from J, the gap between germline ends came to 14 bases. CDR3 length equals 15 residues. This chain's CDR3 is CATSRTGGRADTQYF. The CDR3 region has the DNA TGTGCCACCAGCAGGACCGGGGGAAGGGCAGATACGCAGTATTTT.

This clonotype was found a few times. The V gene is TRBV7-9, the J gene TRBJ2-1; D is ambiguous. V gave up 2 bases and J gave up 8 bases, with 16 bases separating them. The CDR3 sequence is 15 residues long. The germline V gene has CDR1 SEHNR and CDR2 FQNEAQ (reference sequence). The CDR3 bases are TGTGCCAGCAGCTTACCCCTCCGGGCAGGTGATGAGCAGTTCTTC. Translation: CASSLPLRAGDEQFF.

This clonotype occurred a few times. V gene TRBV12-3 or TRBV12-4 combines with J gene TRBJ1-1; TRBD1 is a possible D gene (5 bases). V was pared by 10 bases and J by 5 bases, with 17 bases between. The CDR3 is made up of 13 amino acids. CDR3 DNA: TGTGCCACCCGTCAGGGAAGCGGGACTGAAGCTTTCTTT. It yields the protein CATRQGSGTEAFF.

This clonotype was counted ten times or more. The rearrangement links TRBV29-1 to TRBJ2-5; 9 bases map to TRBD1. Per the germline V gene, CDR1 is SQVTM and CDR2 is ANQGSEA. The V segment lost 6 bases and the J segment 4 bases; nucleotides outside the gene matches: 3. CDR3 length: 12 amino acids. The DNA for the CDR3 is TGCAGCGTCACGGACAGGGGAGAGACCCAGTACTTC. Its protein is CSVTDRGETQYF. The full variable domain, completed using reference TRBV29-1 and TRBJ2-5, is SAVISQKPSRDICQRGTSLTIQCQVDSQVTMMFWYRQQPGQSLTLIATANQGSEATYESGFVIDKFPISRPNLTFSTLTVSNMSPEDSSIYLCSVTDRGETQYFGPGTRLLVL.

The sample holds many counts of this clonotype. This sequence joins TRBV20-1 and TRBJ2-7; 8 bases are a match to TRBD1. With 1 base clipped from V and 3 bases from J, the junction kept 8 bases outside the gene matches. CDR3 size: 15 residues. CDR1 is DFQATT and CDR2 is SNEGSKA in the germline V gene (reference sequence). The CDR3 protein is CSARGFRGQVYEQYF. CDR3 coding DNA: TGCAGTGCTAGAGGCTTCAGGGGGCAGGTCTACGAGCAGTACTTC.

J is TRBJ2-3 and V is TRBV10-3; 12 bases line up with TRBD2. V lost 9 bases to trimming and J lost 4 bases; unmatched junction nucleotides: 5. The CDR3 runs 14 residues. Germline V gene lookup returns CDR1 ENHRY and CDR2 SYGVKD. DNA for the CDR3: TGTGCCATGTCTAGCGGGGGGGCCGCAGATACGCAGTATTTT. This gives the protein CAMSSGGAADTQYF.

The chain couples TRBV5-8 to TRBJ2-7; D not resolved. The V gene's germline CDR1 is SGHTS and CDR2 YDEGEE. V was clipped by 5 bases and J by 2 bases, with 20 bases between them. This CDR3 is built from 16 residues. CDR3 in DNA: TGTGCCAGCAGGATGGAATGGCAGGATATTCCCTACGAGCAGTACGTC. This translates into CASRMEWQDIPYEQYV.

This clonotype was found many times. V gene TRBV12-3 or TRBV12-4 combines with J gene TRBJ2-4; possibly TRBD1 for D (5 bases). Between the trimmed V and J ends, which lost 5 bases and 0 bases, there was a span of 8 bases. The CDR3 is 14 residues long. The CDR3 region is CASSTTEAKNIQYF. The CDR3 nucleotides are TGTGCCAGCAGTACGACAGAAGCCAAAAACATTCAGTACTTC.

The chain uses TRBV6-2 or TRBV6-3 and TRBJ2-2; either TRBD1 or TRBD2 may fit D (5 bases each). There are 14 residues in the CDR3. Germline V lookup: CDR1 MNHEY, CDR2 SVGEGT. V was cut by 6 bases and J by 4 bases, with 12 bases left in between. CDR3 in DNA: TGTGCCAGCAGCGGGACCCGAGGCACCGGGGAGCTGTTTTTT. This codes for CASSGTRGTGELFF.

This clonotype has more than one count but fewer than ten. The rearrangement links TRBV20-1 to TRBJ2-7, with TRBD2 matching 7 bases. The CDR3 spans 13 residues. After removal of 0 bases from V and 5 bases from J, the junction contained 4 bases not matched to a gene. The V gene's germline CDR1 is DFQATT and CDR2 SNEGSKA (reference sequence). In nucleotides, the CDR3 is TGCAGTGCTAGAGATCTGGCGGGGGACGAGCAGTACTTC. It specifies CSARDLAGDEQYF.

This clonotype was picked up many times. V usage is TRBV27 and J usage is TRBJ2-1; 7 bases are a match to TRBD2. The V segment lost 6 bases and the J segment 6 bases; nucleotides outside the gene matches: 2. The CDR3 has 12 amino acids. Germline V CDR1 and CDR2: MNHEY, SMNVEV (reference sequence). The CDR3 sequence: CASRWGGNEQFF. The DNA for the CDR3 is TGTGCCAGCAGGTGGGGGGGCAATGAGCAGTTCTTC.

The V call is TRBV7-2, the J call TRBJ2-5; 7 positions agree with TRBD2. This CDR3 contains 15 residues. The V segment lost 2 bases and the J segment 4 bases; nucleotides outside the gene matches: 7. Per the germline V gene, CDR1 is SGHTA and CDR2 is FQGNSA. DNA for the CDR3: TGTGCCAGCAGCTTATCCCCGACTAGCCCAGAGACCCAGTACTTC. It specifies CASSLSPTSPETQYF.

This clonotype was counted ten times or more. The chain carries TRBV20-1 and TRBJ2-7, with D perhaps TRBD2 (5 bases). Trimming left V 2 bases short and J 3 bases short, with 11 bases between. The CDR3 contains 13 residues. Germline CDR1 reads DFQATT; CDR2 reads SNEGSKA (reference sequence). The CDR3 DNA sequence: TGCAGTGCTAGATACGGAGGTCTCTACGAGCAGTACTTC. Protein product: CSARYGGLYEQYF.